The 13 T cell receptor beta chains listed next were all sequenced from one sample in a study of response to subunit inactivated influenza vaccine. TCRdb passed the RT-PCR reads through MiXCR, listing each CDR3 protein once. Here the sample spans 250,000 to 350,000 distinct CDR3 sequences, approximately 21% being singletons. The sample here was PBMCs from blood, taken around 22 months after vaccination. These receptors came from a man aged 50-75 years who received an inactivated influenza vaccine.

V gene TRBV6-2 or TRBV6-3 combines with J gene TRBJ1-6, with D uncertain. The CDR3 totals 13 residues. V gave up 6 bases and J gave up 9 bases, with 12 bases separating them. Germline V lookup: CDR1 MNHEY, CDR2 SVGEGT. The CDR3 nucleotides read TGTGCCAGCAGCATCGATCGAACTTCACCCCTCCACTTT. Its translation: CASSIDRTSPLHF.

The rearrangement uses TRBV7-2 and TRBJ2-7; a possible D gene is TRBD1 (6 bases). The CDR3 is 13 amino acids. Trimming pared 3 bases from V and 3 bases from J, leaving 9 bases between. Looked up from germline, CDR1 is SGHTA and CDR2 is FQGNSA. This CDR3 is CASSFPDSYEQYF. CDR3 coding DNA: TGTGCCAGCAGCTTTCCGGACAGCTACGAGCAGTACTTC.

The CDR3 DNA reads TGTGCCAGCAGTGCCCGAGGAGAATTTGAGCAGTTCTTC. Its protein is CASSARGEFEQFF. The chain couples TRBV28 to TRBJ2-1; D remains ambiguous. V gave up 5 bases and J gave up 9 bases, with 14 bases separating them. This CDR3 region has 13 residues. CDR1 is MDHEN, CDR2 SYDVKM, per germline.

The gene calls are TRBV9 and TRBJ2-3; possible D gene TRBD2, 6 bases. The CDR3 runs to 14 residues. The germline gives CDR1 SGDLS, CDR2 YYNGEE. V lost 4 bases and J 0 bases, leaving 9 bases between the germline ends. The CDR3 DNA reads TGTGCCAGCAGCAATAGCGGAAGCACAGATACGCAGTATTTT. Protein sequence: CASSNSGSTDTQYF.

This clonotype was picked up a small number of times. The rearrangement links TRBV20-1 to TRBJ2-2; 8 bases are a match to TRBD2. The CDR3 runs to 14 residues. V shed 3 bases and J 0 bases; nucleotides not matched to a gene: 0. CDR1 is DFQATT and CDR2 is SNEGSKA in the germline V gene (reference sequence). The CDR3 sequence is CSARGLANTGELFF. The CDR3 nucleotides are TGCAGTGCTAGGGGACTAGCGAACACCGGGGAGCTGTTTTTT.

The rearrangement links TRBV5-1 to TRBJ2-1; a possible D gene is TRBD2 (6 bases). This CDR3 spans 15 amino acids. V shed 4 bases and J shed 2 bases, with 13 bases lying between them. Germline V gives CDR1 SGHRS, CDR2 YFSETQ. The CDR3 nucleotides read TGCGCCAGCAGCCCTGTAGCGGACCCCTACAATGAGCAGTTCTTC. The encoded protein is CASSPVADPYNEQFF.

The chain has TRBV9 and TRBJ2-7, with D possibly being TRBD2 (5 bases). The germline gives CDR1 SGDLS, CDR2 YYNGEE. V was pared by 4 bases and J by 2 bases, with 13 bases between. The CDR3 length is 14 residues. CDR3 nucleotide sequence: TGTGCCAGCAGCCCGGACTTGGTACCCTACGAGCAGTACTTC. It is translated as CASSPDLVPYEQYF.

CDR3 bases: TGCGCCAGCAGCCCGGGACAGCATATCAACACCGGGGAGCTGTTTTTT. Protein product: CASSPGQHINTGELFF. The gene calls are TRBV5-1 and TRBJ2-2; TRBD1 agrees at 7 bases. The trim removed 4 bases at V and 2 bases at J, leaving 8 bases unmatched. CDR1 is SGHRS and CDR2 is YFSETQ in the germline V gene. This CDR3 has 16 residues.

The chain employs TRBV29-1 and TRBJ2-3, with TRBD1 matching 11 bases. V lost 0 bases to trimming and J lost 7 bases; unmatched junction nucleotides: 12. The germline V gene has CDR1 SQVTM and CDR2 ANQGSEA. The CDR3 runs to 17 residues. CDR3 in DNA: TGCAGCGTTGAAGATTGGGACCCCGGGACAGGGGGGAATACGCAGTATTTT. Protein: CSVEDWDPGTGGNTQYF.

This rearrangement joins TRBV18 to TRBJ1-5; D is perhaps TRBD1 (6 bases). Germline CDR1 is KGHSH and CDR2 is LQKENI. This CDR3 is 14 amino acids long. Trimming cost V 3 bases and J 7 bases, with 13 bases left between them. This chain's CDR3 is CASSPRRGDQPQHF. The CDR3 DNA is TGTGCCAGCTCACCGAGGAGGGGGGACCAGCCCCAGCATTTT.

This clonotype was seen a handful of times. This CDR3 is CASSQTGGFIFNSPLHF. In nucleotides, the CDR3 is TGTGCCAGCAGCCAAACGGGGGGGTTCATTTTCAATTCACCCCTCCACTTT. The chain joins TRBV6-1 to TRBJ1-6; possible D gene TRBD1, 5 bases. V was cut by 6 bases and J by 7 bases, with 22 bases left in between. Germline V CDR1 and CDR2: MNHNS, SASEGT. The CDR3 extends over 17 amino acids.

This rearrangement joins TRBV20-1 to TRBJ2-7; D ambiguous. Trimming stripped 1 base from V and 4 bases from J, with 8 bases between. Germline assignment: CDR1 DFQATT and CDR2 SNEGSKA (reference sequence). This CDR3 region has 12 residues. CDR3 bases: TGCAGTGCTAGAGTACTCATATACGAGCAGTACTTC. It codes for CSARVLIYEQYF.

The chain uses TRBV11-2 and TRBJ2-7; 9 bases agree with TRBD1. Germline lookup yields CDR1 SGHAT and CDR2 FQNNGV. The CDR3 contains 15 residues. The trim removed 2 bases at V and 5 bases at J, leaving 7 bases unmatched. The CDR3 DNA follows: TGTGCCAGCAGCTTATGGGACAGGGAAATAGACGAGCAGTACTTC. Encoded protein: CASSLWDREIDEQYF.